This T cell receptor (beta chain) is from a study of Graves' ophthalmopathy and Graves' hyperthyroidism. Study results and caveats: Also, most clonotypes expanded in the thyroid above 0.001 frequency appeared in blood. Sensitivity of over 60% and specificity of 72% to 80% were achieved by the model that predicted ophthalmopathy progression.

Certain patients were not enrolled. These were patients with other autoimmune diseases, uncontrolled infections, pregnancy or lactation. Someone took the PBMCs out of 10 ml of fresh peripheral blood. Germline CDR1 reads DFQATT; CDR2 reads SNEGSKA (reference sequence). V lost 6 bases to trimming and J lost 2 bases; unmatched junction nucleotides: 10. The CDR3 consists of 14 residues. This clonotype was seen many times. What it binds is not known. The study amplified TCR beta CDR3 regions using RNA transcripts. First-round RT-PCR employed HTBI primers, with a second-round multiplex PCR after it. Each CDR3 protein gets one entry after TCRdb re-called the multiplex PCR reads with MiXCR. The sample holds about 220,000 distinct CDR3 sequences, roughly 21% seen once.

This sequence joins TRBV20-1 and TRBJ2-7; the match to TRBD2 covers 7 bases. This clonotype originated in a woman aged 50 to 60 with Graves' ophthalmopathy. The sample consisted of peripheral blood. The CDR3 bases are TGCAGTGCCCCACGGGCGGGAGAGGCCTACGAGCAGTACTTC. Protein product: CSAPRAGEAYEQYF.